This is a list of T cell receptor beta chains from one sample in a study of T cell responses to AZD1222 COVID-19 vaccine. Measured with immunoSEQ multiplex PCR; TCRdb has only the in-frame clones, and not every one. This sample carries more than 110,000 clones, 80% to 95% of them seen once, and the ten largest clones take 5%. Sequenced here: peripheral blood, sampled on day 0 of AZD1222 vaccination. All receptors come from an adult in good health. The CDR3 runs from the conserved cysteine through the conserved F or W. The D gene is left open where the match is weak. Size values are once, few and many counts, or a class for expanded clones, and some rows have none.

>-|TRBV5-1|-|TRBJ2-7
CASSLGHPPYEQYF
TGCGCCAGCAGCTTGGGACACCCGCCCTACGAGCAGTACTTC
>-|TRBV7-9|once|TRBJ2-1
CASSSPWGRTYEQFF
TGTGCCAGCAGCTCCCCGTGGGGGAGAACGTATGAGCAGTTCTTC
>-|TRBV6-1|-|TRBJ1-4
CASSEGGVATNEKLFF
TGTGCCAGCAGTGAAGGGGGGGTTGCAACTAATGAAAAACTGTTTTTT
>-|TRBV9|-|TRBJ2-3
CASSAVGATDTQYF
TGTGCCAGCAGCGCCGTCGGGGCCACAGATACGCAGTATTTT
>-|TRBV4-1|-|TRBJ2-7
CASSQEAGAIPAYEQYF
TGCGCCAGCAGCCAAGAGGCGGGGGCCATCCCCGCCTACGAGCAGTACTTC
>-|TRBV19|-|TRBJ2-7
CASSILGGYEQYF
TGTGCCAGTAGTATTTTGGGGGGATACGAGCAGTACTTC
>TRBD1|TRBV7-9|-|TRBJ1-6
CASSSGDSNSPLHF
TGTGCCAGCAGCTCCGGGGACAGTAATTCACCCCTCCACTTT
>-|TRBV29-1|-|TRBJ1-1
CSVVGWIAEAFF
TGCAGCGTTGTGGGCTGGATTGCTGAAGCTTTCTTT
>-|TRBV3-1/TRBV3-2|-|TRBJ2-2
CASSQDSPEFTGELFF
TGTGCCAGCAGCCAAGATTCCCCGGAATTCACCGGGGAGCTGTTTTTT
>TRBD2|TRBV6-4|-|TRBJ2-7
CANVLGLAGTYEQYF
TGTGCCAACGTCCTCGGACTAGCGGGTACATACGAGCAGTACTTC
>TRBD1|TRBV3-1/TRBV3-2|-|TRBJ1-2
CASSPRGGTLHYGYTF
TGTGCCAGCAGCCCGCGAGGGGGCACACTCCACTATGGCTACACCTTC
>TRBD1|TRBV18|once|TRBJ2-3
CASSPPGQGPTDTQYF
TGTGCCAGCTCACCACCGGGACAGGGGCCCACAGATACGCAGTATTTT
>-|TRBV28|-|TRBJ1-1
CASSLWFSGGTEAFF
TGTGCCAGCAGTTTATGGTTTTCGGGCGGAACTGAAGCTTTCTTT
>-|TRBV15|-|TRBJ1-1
CATGRIFLDTEAFF
TGTGCCACCGGTCGGATTTTTTTGGACACTGAAGCTTTCTTT
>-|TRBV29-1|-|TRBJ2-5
CSVEEIQETQYF
TGCAGCGTTGAGGAGATCCAAGAGACCCAGTACTTC
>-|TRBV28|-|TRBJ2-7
CASSGGQFYEQYF
TGTGCCAGCAGCGGAGGACAGTTCTACGAGCAGTACTTC
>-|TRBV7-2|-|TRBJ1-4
CASSLATTGTGNEKLFF
TGTGCCAGCAGCTTAGCGACCACCGGGACGGGTAATGAAAAACTGTTTTTT
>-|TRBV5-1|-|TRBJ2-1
CASSLPSNEQFF
TGCGCCAGCAGCTTGCCGTCCAATGAGCAGTTCTTC
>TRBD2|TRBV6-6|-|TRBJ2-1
CASSQNGLAGGSSSYNEQFF
TGTGCCAGCAGTCAAAACGGACTAGCGGGAGGTTCGAGCTCCTACAATGAGCAGTTCTTC
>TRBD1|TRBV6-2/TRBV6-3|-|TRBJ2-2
CATSTDRADTGELFF
TGTGCCACCAGTACCGACAGGGCGGACACCGGGGAGCTGTTTTTT
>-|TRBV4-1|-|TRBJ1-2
CASSQGWPGRYGYTF
TGCGCCAGCAGCCAGGGTTGGCCAGGGAGGTATGGCTACACCTTC
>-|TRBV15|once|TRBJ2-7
CATSREGAGPSEQYF
TGTGCCACCAGCAGAGAAGGGGCAGGGCCCTCCGAGCAGTACTTC
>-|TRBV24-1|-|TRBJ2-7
CATSDSPGVEQYF
TGTGCCACCAGTGATTCCCCAGGGGTCGAGCAGTACTTC
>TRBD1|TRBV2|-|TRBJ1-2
CASSETGNHGYTF
TGTGCCAGCAGTGAGACAGGGAACCATGGCTACACCTTC
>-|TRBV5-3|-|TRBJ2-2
CARSLGLKWASGTGELFF
TGTGCCAGAAGCTTGGGATTAAAGTGGGCTAGTGGGACCGGGGAGCTGTTTTTT
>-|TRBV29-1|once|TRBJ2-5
CSVLLSAGETQYF
TGCAGCGTCCTACTTAGCGCGGGAGAGACCCAGTACTTC
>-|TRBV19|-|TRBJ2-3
CASSIRGNTDTQYF
TGTGCCAGTAGTATCCGCGGCAACACAGATACGCAGTATTTT
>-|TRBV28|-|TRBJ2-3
CASSSGPSTDTQYF
TGTGCCAGCAGTTCCGGACCTAGCACAGATACGCAGTATTTT
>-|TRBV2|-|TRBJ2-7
CASSEEQGGVYEQYF
TGTGCCAGCAGTGAAGAACAGGGAGGGGTCTACGAGCAGTACTTC
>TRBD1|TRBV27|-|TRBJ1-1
CASSPYGTEEAFF
TGTGCCAGCAGTCCCTACGGGACAGAGGAAGCTTTCTTT
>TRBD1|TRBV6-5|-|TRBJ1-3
CASSLGGPLSGNTIYF
TGTGCCAGCAGTTTAGGGGGCCCCCTCTCTGGAAACACCATATATTTT
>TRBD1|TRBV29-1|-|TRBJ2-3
CSVEVTGAPGAQYF
TGCAGCGTTGAAGTGACAGGGGCCCCCGGGGCGCAGTATTTT
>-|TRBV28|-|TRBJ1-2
CASRAGDYGYTF
TGTGCCAGCAGGGCTGGGGACTATGGCTACACCTTC
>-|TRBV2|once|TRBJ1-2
CASSERVGGHGYTF
TGTGCCAGCAGTGAACGTGTAGGGGGACATGGCTACACCTTC
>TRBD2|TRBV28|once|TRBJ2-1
CASSPQGLAGDGLNEQFF
TGTGCCAGCAGTCCTCAGGGACTAGCGGGAGATGGCTTGAATGAGCAGTTCTTC
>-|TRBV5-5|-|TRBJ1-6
CASSDLRGTSNSPLHF
TGTGCCAGCAGCGACTTAAGGGGGACTTCCAATTCACCCCTCCACTTT
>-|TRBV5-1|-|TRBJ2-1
CASSLEAQKNNEQFF
TGCGCCAGCAGCTTGGAGGCCCAAAAAAACAATGAGCAGTTCTTC
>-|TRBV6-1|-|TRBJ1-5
CASKSGDQPQHF
TGTGCAAGTAAGTCAGGGGATCAGCCCCAGCATTTT
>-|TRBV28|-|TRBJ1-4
CASRGPNLRDEKLFF
TGTGCCAGCCGGGGTCCGAACCTTCGGGATGAAAAACTGTTTTTT
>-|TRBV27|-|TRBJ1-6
CASSYRDYAPLHF
TGTGCCAGCAGTTACAGGGATTACGCACCCCTCCACTTT
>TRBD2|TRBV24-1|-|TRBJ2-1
CATKASGLWNEQFF
TGTGCCACCAAGGCTAGCGGGTTGTGGAATGAGCAGTTCTTC
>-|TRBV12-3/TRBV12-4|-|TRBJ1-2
CASSLRQVDGYTF
TGTGCCAGCAGTTTACGGCAGGTGGATGGCTACACCTTC
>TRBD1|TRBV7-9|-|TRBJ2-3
CASSHDIWTGDRTDTQYF
TGTGCCAGCAGTCACGACATCTGGACAGGGGATCGCACAGATACGCAGTATTTT
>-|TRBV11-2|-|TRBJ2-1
CASSLDFSYNEQFF
TGTGCCAGCAGCTTAGATTTTTCCTACAATGAGCAGTTCTTC
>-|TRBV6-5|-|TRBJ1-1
CASSRAGSVGAFF
TGTGCCAGCAGCCGGGCCGGGAGCGTTGGAGCTTTCTTT
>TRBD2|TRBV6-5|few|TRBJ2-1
CASQGLAGDNEQFF
TGTGCCAGCCAGGGGCTAGCGGGGGACAATGAGCAGTTCTTC
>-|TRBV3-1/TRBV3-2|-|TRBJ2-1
CASSQPSYNEQFF
TGTGCCAGCAGCCAACCTTCCTACAATGAGCAGTTCTTC
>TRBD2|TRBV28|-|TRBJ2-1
CASSFPILSGRALNEQFF
TGTGCCAGCAGTTTCCCGATACTGAGCGGGAGGGCCTTAAATGAGCAGTTCTTC